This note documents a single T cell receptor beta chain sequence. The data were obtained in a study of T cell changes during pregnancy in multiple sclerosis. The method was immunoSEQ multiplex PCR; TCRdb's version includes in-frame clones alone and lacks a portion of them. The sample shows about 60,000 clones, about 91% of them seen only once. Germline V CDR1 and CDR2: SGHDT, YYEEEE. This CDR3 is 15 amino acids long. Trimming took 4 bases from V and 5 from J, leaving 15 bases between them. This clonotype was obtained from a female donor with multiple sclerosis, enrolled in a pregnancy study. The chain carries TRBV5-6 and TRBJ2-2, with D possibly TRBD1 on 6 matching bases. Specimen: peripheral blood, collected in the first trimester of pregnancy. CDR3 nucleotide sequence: TGTGCCAGCAGCCCTACGGACAGAGGAACCGGGGAGCTGTTTTTT. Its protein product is CASSPTDRGTGELFF.